Presented here are 9 T cell receptor beta chains from one specimen sequenced in a study of T cell responses to AZD1222 COVID-19 vaccine. Measured with immunoSEQ multiplex PCR; TCRdb has only the in-frame clones, and not every one. The sample includes about 110,000 clones, 87% of them seen just once. Sample: peripheral blood, taken on day 0 of AZD1222 vaccination. The source is an adult in good health.

The rearrangement joins TRBV7-2 to TRBJ2-7, with a tentative D call TRBD1 (7 bases). Deletions cut 1 base from V and 2 bases from J, with 12 bases between. This CDR3 has 15 residues. Germline CDR1 SGHTA, CDR2 FQGNSA. Here the CDR3 reads CASSLGQGGTYEQYF. CDR3 in DNA: TGTGCCAGCAGCTTAGGGCAGGGGGGAACCTACGAGCAGTACTTC.

This chain connects TRBV28 to TRBJ2-1; D may be TRBD1 (6 bases). The V end lost 2 bases, the J end lost 6 bases, and 11 bases lay between the germline ends. This CDR3 has 14 residues. Germline loops: CDR1 MDHEN, CDR2 SYDVKM. CDR3 amino acids: CASSLIGTFNEQFF. DNA for the CDR3: TGTGCCAGCAGTTTAATAGGGACATTCAATGAGCAGTTCTTC.

This clone was observed a single time. The chain is built from TRBV9 and TRBJ2-1; D tentatively fits TRBD1 or TRBD2 (5 bases each). Trimming removed 2 bases at V and 9 bases at J, with 18 bases between. In germline, CDR1 is SGDLS, CDR2 YYNGEE. The CDR3 loop spans 15 amino acids. The chain's CDR3 is CASSVRAGTSGEQFF. The CDR3 coding sequence is TGTGCCAGCAGCGTCCGGGCCGGGACCTCGGGTGAGCAGTTCTTC.

With regard to this clone: Given the absence of the conserved phenylalanine or tryptophan at the CDR3 end, a read error is likely. It is unclear where the CDR3 begins or ends on the DNA, so no DNA is shown, and the CDR3 is as TCRdb lists it. The chain is built from TRBV21-1 and TRBJ2-7; the table gives TRBD1 as D, unverified against the DNA. TRBV21-1 is noted as a pseudogene. Ends included, the CDR3 has 11 residues. CDR3 protein: CASREGDPKNP.

V gene TRBV7-8 combines with J gene TRBJ1-5; 10 bases agree with TRBD1. Losses at the gene ends were 7 bases for V and 13 bases for J; bases not matched to a gene: 16. The CDR3 contains 15 residues. Germline lookup yields CDR1 SGHVS and CDR2 FQNEAQ. In nucleotides, the CDR3 is TGTGCCAGCATGCCCCCGGGACAGGGGTTTTGGGGACAGCATTTT. Residues: CASMPPGQGFWGQHF.

V gene TRBV14 combines with J gene TRBJ1-6; 7 bases line up with TRBD1. The CDR3 is 14 residues long. The V and J ends lost 1 base and 9 bases, in that order; junction bases with no gene match: 3. CDR1 and CDR2 from the germline V gene are SGHDN and FVKESK. CDR3 sequence (DNA): TGTGCCAGCAGCCAAGTGGGACAGAGTTCACCCCTCCACTTT. Translating gives CASSQVGQSSPLHF.

In its sample, this clone was seen once. The V gene is TRBV7-3, the J gene TRBJ2-3; D ambiguous. The CDR3 runs 13 residues. V was clipped by 5 bases and J by 4 bases, with 10 bases between them. Germline V gene data show CDR1 as SGHTA and CDR2 as FQGTGA. CDR3 coding DNA: TGTGCCAGCAGCCCGCACATGGCAGATACGCAGTATTTT. The encoded protein is CASSPHMADTQYF.

This rearrangement joins TRBV11-3 to TRBJ2-2; 15 nucleotides match TRBD2. CDR1 and CDR2 (germline): SGHNT, YENEEA. There are 17 residues in the CDR3. Trimming took 5 bases from V and 6 from J; bases not matched to a gene: 7. This CDR3 is CASSRGLAGGRSGELFF. In DNA, the CDR3 is TGTGCCAGCAGCAGAGGACTAGCGGGGGGGCGATCCGGGGAGCTGTTTTTT.

V gene TRBV6-5 combines with J gene TRBJ1-2; TRBD1 agrees at 9 bases. V lost 3 bases and J lost 8; bases outside the gene matches: 10. The CDR3 has 15 amino acids. CDR1 and CDR2 (germline): MNHEY, SVGAGI. The CDR3 spells CASSYYRDRENGYTF. DNA of the CDR3: TGTGCCAGCAGTTATTATAGGGACAGGGAAAACGGCTACACCTTC.